This TCR beta chain derives from a study of cytomegalovirus exposure and HLA in healthy donors. This CDR3 has 15 residues. V was shortened by 4 bases and J by 2 bases, with 14 bases between the two germline ends. The germline V gene has CDR1 LGHNA and CDR2 YNFKEQ. The primer mix had 60 Vbeta and 13 Jbeta primers. Method: immunoSEQ multiplex PCR; TCRdb's copy keeps in-frame clones and lacks some. Its table records 45,000 to 60,000 clones. The chain joins TRBV4-2 to TRBJ1-2, with D maybe TRBD1 (5 bases). This clonotype was sampled from a woman aged 40 to 55 in good health and CMV-seronegative. The sequenced sample was PBMCs. The CDR3: CASSPKAQANYGYTF. In DNA form, the CDR3 reads TGTGCCAGCAGCCCTAAGGCACAGGCCAACTATGGCTACACCTTC.